This passage covers 26 T cell receptor beta chains from one sample sequenced in a study of STAT3 mutations in large granular lymphocyte leukemia. Study outcomes and limitations: At least one immunodominant TCR beta clonotype appeared in every T-cell large granular lymphocyte leukemia patient.

No cognate antigen is known for these TCRs. Assay used: immunoSEQ multiplex PCR; TCRdb lists only in-frame clones, some missing. The table shows about 9,400 clones, with 85% to 90% occurring only once. The sample was peripheral blood mononuclear cells. These receptors were obtained from an older man with T-cell large granular lymphocyte leukemia. Some clones in this sample may be carry-over from other donors' samples.

The chain uses TRBV6-5 and TRBJ1-3; D is possibly TRBD1 (6 bases). Between the trimmed V and J ends, which lost 6 bases and 3 bases, there was a span of 9 bases. Germline values: CDR1 MNHEY, CDR2 SVGAGI. This CDR3 contains 13 residues. The CDR3 DNA follows: TGTGCCAGCAGAACAGGGATTGGAAACACCATATATTTT. Its protein product is CASRTGIGNTIYF.

This chain uses TRBV4-3 with TRBJ1-6; D uncertain. V lost 0 bases, J lost 10 bases, and 7 bases lay in between. The CDR3 sequence is 13 residues long. The V gene's germline CDR1 is LGHNA and CDR2 YSLEER. In nucleotides, the CDR3 is TGCGCCAGCAGCCAAGAGGGAGGGTCACCCCTCCACTTT. As protein: CASSQEGGSPLHF.

The chain combines TRBV30 with TRBJ1-1; D is unclear. The V end lost 2 bases, the J end lost 0 bases, and 19 bases lay between the germline ends. CDR3 size: 17 residues. Germline loops: CDR1 GTSNPN, CDR2 SVGIG (reference sequence). The CDR3 is CAWSTTNKGMVNTEAFF. As DNA, the CDR3 is TGTGCCTGGAGTACAACCAATAAGGGAATGGTGAACACTGAAGCTTTCTTT.

V and J are TRBV5-6 and TRBJ1-2, with D uncertain. CDR1 is SGHDT and CDR2 is YYEEEE in the germline V gene. The CDR3 runs 15 residues. Trimming removed 5 bases from V and 4 bases from J, with 18 bases in between. CDR3 sequence reads: CASSPGRGFGYGYTF. DNA of the CDR3: TGTGCCAGCAGTCCGGGTCGAGGGTTTGGCTATGGCTACACCTTC.

The chain couples TRBV18 to TRBJ2-2; 9 nucleotides line up with TRBD2. The CDR3 runs 16 residues. V lost 5 bases and J lost 7; bases outside the gene matches: 11. CDR1 KGHSH and CDR2 LQKENI come from the germline V gene. In DNA form, the CDR3 reads TGTGCCAGCTCAACAGGACCGGGACTAGCAAGCGGGGAGCTGTTTTTT. Amino acids: CASSTGPGLASGELFF.

The V call is TRBV18, the J call TRBJ2-3, with 7 bases fitting TRBD2. CDR1 and CDR2 (germline): KGHSH, LQKENI. With 3 bases clipped from V and 7 bases from J, the junction kept 4 bases outside the gene matches. The CDR3 loop spans 13 amino acids. The CDR3 region is CASSPPGGYTQYF. The CDR3, as DNA: TGTGCCAGCTCACCTCCGGGAGGATATACGCAGTATTTT.

The V and J genes are TRBV18 and TRBJ1-5; D possibly corresponds to TRBD1 (5 bases). The germline V gene has CDR1 KGHSH and CDR2 LQKENI. The CDR3 extends over 13 amino acids. The V end lost 8 bases, the J end lost 1 base, and 9 bases lay between the germline ends. The CDR3, as DNA: TGTGCCAGCACCCGGGACAGCAATCAGCCCCAGCATTTT. Protein product: CASTRDSNQPQHF. Full variable domain (remainder filled in from reference TRBV18 and TRBJ1-5): NAGVMQNPRHLVRRRGQEARLRCSPMKGHSHVYWYRQLPEEGLKFMVYLQKENIIDESGMPKERFSAEFPKEGPSILRIQQVVRGDSAAYFCASTRDSNQPQHFGDGTRLSIL.

The chain carries TRBV18 and TRBJ2-1; D call uncertain. The CDR3 length is 14 residues. CDR1 is KGHSH and CDR2 is LQKENI in the germline V gene. The V end was cut by 0 bases, the J end by 4 bases, with 7 bases between. DNA of the CDR3: TGTGCCAGCTCACCACCGCCCAAATACAATGAGCAGTTCTTC. Translated: CASSPPPKYNEQFF.

The chain employs TRBV27 and TRBJ2-7, with a weak D call TRBD1 (6 bases). The V gene lost 6 bases and the J gene lost 3 bases, with 12 bases spanning the gap. CDR1 and CDR2 from the germline V gene are MNHEY and SMNVEV (reference sequence). The CDR3 is 13 amino acids. Here the CDR3 reads CASRPGTNYEQYF. The CDR3, as DNA: TGTGCCAGCAGGCCCGGGACAAACTACGAGCAGTACTTC.

The rearrangement joins TRBV7-9 to TRBJ2-7; D is ambiguous. The V and J ends lost 5 bases and 5 bases respectively, with 10 bases between them. The CDR3 spans 12 residues. Germline loops: CDR1 SEHNR, CDR2 FQNEAQ (reference sequence). The CDR3 loop is CASSPGAHEQYF. The CDR3 coding sequence is TGTGCCAGCAGCCCGGGCGCGCACGAGCAGTACTTC.

This clone was found once. V and J are TRBV10-3 and TRBJ1-3; D is ambiguous. CDR3 size: 15 residues. CDR1 is ENHRY, CDR2 SYGVKD, per germline. The V end lost 4 bases, the J end lost 0 bases, and 10 bases lay between the germline ends. The CDR3 DNA follows: TGTGCCATCAGTGCTGCACTAATCTCTGGAAACACCATATATTTT. It translates to CAISAALISGNTIYF.

J is TRBJ1-6 and V is TRBV5-1, with TRBD1 matching 10 bases. The CDR3 contains 15 residues. V shed 3 bases and J 6 bases; nucleotides not matched to a gene: 3. From germline, CDR1 is SGHRS and CDR2 YFSETQ. The CDR3 region is CASSSGQGTNSPLHF. DNA of the CDR3: TGCGCCAGCAGCTCGGGACAGGGGACTAATTCACCCCTCCACTTT.

DNA of the CDR3: TGTGCCAGCAGCCAAGATTCGTCAGGACTAAATGAGCAGTTCTTC. It translates to CASSQDSSGLNEQFF. V usage is TRBV14 and J usage is TRBJ2-1; tentative D call: TRBD2 (6 bases). This CDR3 region has 15 residues. V dropped 0 bases and J dropped 7 bases, with 13 bases sitting between them. Germline CDR1 reads SGHDN; CDR2 reads FVKESK.

The chain employs TRBV25-1 and TRBJ2-7; a possible D gene is TRBD1 (6 bases). This CDR3 has 14 amino acids. From germline, CDR1 is MGHDK and CDR2 SYGVNS. Trimming shortened V by 6 bases and J by 2 bases, and 14 bases separated the two germline ends. CDR3 coding DNA: TGTGCCAGCAGGAAACACAGGGCCCCCTACGAGCAGTACTTC. Protein sequence: CASRKHRAPYEQYF.

The gene calls are TRBV4-3 and TRBJ2-1; 7 nucleotides agree with TRBD2. Germline V gene data show CDR1 as LGHNA and CDR2 as YSLEER. V was pared by 6 bases and J by 2 bases, with 13 bases of the junction left unmatched. The CDR3 extends over 17 amino acids. As DNA, the CDR3 is TGCGCCAGCAGTCCAAGATCGATACGGGGGGCCTACAATGAGCAGTTCTTC. It encodes CASSPRSIRGAYNEQFF.

The rearrangement uses TRBV7-9 and TRBJ2-7; D uncertain. The V gene's germline CDR1 is SEHNR and CDR2 FQNEAQ (reference sequence). V lost 5 bases and J 9 bases, leaving 11 bases between the germline ends. The CDR3 length is 11 residues. The CDR3 here is CASSRNVGQYF. The CDR3 DNA reads TGTGCCAGCAGCCGAAACGTTGGGCAGTACTTC. The variable domain in full, completed from reference TRBV7-9 and TRBJ2-7, reads DTGVSQNPRHKITKRGQNVTFRCDPISEHNRLYWYRQTLGQGPEFLTYFQNEAQLEKSRLLSDRFSAERPKGSFSTLEIQRTEQGDSAMYLCASSRNVGQYFGPGTRLTVT.

In its sample, this clone was seen a few times. The V gene is TRBV5-1, the J gene TRBJ2-2, with TRBD1 as a possible D gene (6 bases). The CDR3 totals 14 residues. V dropped 1 base and J dropped 6 bases, with 10 bases sitting between them. Germline V lookup: CDR1 SGHRS, CDR2 YFSETQ. The chain's CDR3 is CASSLSGQSGELFF. As DNA, the CDR3 is TGCGCCAGCAGCTTGTCCGGACAGTCCGGGGAGCTGTTTTTT.

This chain links TRBV7-2 with TRBJ2-2; possibly TRBD2 for D (7 bases). This CDR3 comprises 17 residues. V was cut by 3 bases and J by 4 bases, with 18 bases left in between. Germline loops: CDR1 SGHTA, CDR2 FQGNSA. This CDR3 reads CASSFPRGGSGTGELFF. The DNA of the CDR3 is TGTGCCAGCAGCTTCCCAAGGGGGGGATCGGGCACCGGGGAGCTGTTTTTT.

The genes are TRBV9 and TRBJ2-7; D gene unclear. The CDR3 sequence is 14 residues long. Germline-derived CDR1 and CDR2 are SGDLS and YYNGEE. V lost 0 bases and J lost 1, with 8 bases in between. CDR3 in amino acids: CASSVDSRSYEQYF. The CDR3 DNA reads as TGTGCCAGCAGCGTAGACTCACGGTCCTACGAGCAGTACTTC.

The gene calls are TRBV18 and TRBJ1-5, with unresolved D. The ends were cut back, 0 bases at V and 1 base at J, with 19 bases in the middle. Germline V lookup: CDR1 KGHSH, CDR2 LQKENI. CDR3 length equals 19 residues. In DNA form, the CDR3 reads TGTGCCAGCTCACCACCGATCAGACGACGATCGGGAAGCAATCAGCCCCAGCATTTT. It encodes CASSPPIRRRSGSNQPQHF. Combining the CDR3 with reference TRBV18 and TRBJ1-5 gives the whole variable domain NAGVMQNPRHLVRRRGQEARLRCSPMKGHSHVYWYRQLPEEGLKFMVYLQKENIIDESGMPKERFSAEFPKEGPSILRIQQVVRGDSAAYFCASSPPIRRRSGSNQPQHFGDGTRLSIL.

This chain joins TRBV7-9 and TRBJ1-2; 7 nucleotides match TRBD1. Trimming took 4 bases from V and 2 from J; bases not matched to a gene: 7. Germline V CDR1 and CDR2: SEHNR, FQNEAQ (reference sequence). CDR3 length equals 15 residues. CDR3 loop: CASSSAETGNYGYTF. CDR3 bases: TGTGCCAGCAGCTCTGCGGAGACAGGGAACTATGGCTACACCTTC.

To note about this clone: An end of the junction differs from the germline gene, which may be a read error. CDR3: CAISESVGDRGKVPLF. Here the CDR3 DNA reads TGTGCCATCAGTGAGTCTGTCGGGGACAGGGGTAAAGTCCCCCTTTTT. This chain joins TRBV10-3 and TRBJ1-4; 10 positions match TRBD1. The CDR3 totals 16 residues. Germline CDR1 reads ENHRY; CDR2 reads SYGVKD.

Only a few counts were recorded for this clone. V and J are TRBV6-5 and TRBJ1-1, with a tentative D call TRBD1 (5 bases). The CDR3 consists of 15 residues. Germline loops: CDR1 MNHEY, CDR2 SVGAGI. V was clipped by 8 bases and J by 0 bases, with 16 bases between them. The CDR3: CASVPEWGMNTEAFF. The CDR3 nucleotides are TGTGCCAGCGTCCCCGAGTGGGGCATGAACACTGAAGCTTTCTTT.

The V and J genes are TRBV18 and TRBJ2-3; perhaps TRBD2 as D (6 bases). Deletions cut 4 bases from V and 2 bases from J, with 16 bases between. CDR1 is KGHSH, CDR2 LQKENI, per germline. This CDR3 comprises 16 residues. CDR3 nucleotides: TGTGCCAGCTCACAAGGACACGGGAGTTACACAGATACGCAGTATTTT. Its protein product is CASSQGHGSYTDTQYF.

In its sample, this clone ranks as medium-sized. The V and J genes are TRBV5-5 and TRBJ1-2; D gene uncertain. This CDR3 is built from 13 residues. V was cut by 0 bases and J by 8 bases, with 11 bases left in between. Germline lookup yields CDR1 SGHKS and CDR2 YYEKEE (reference sequence). As DNA, the CDR3 is TGTGCCAGCAGCTTGGAGCCAGCCCTAGGCTACACCTTC. It encodes CASSLEPALGYTF.

This clone occurred a few times. This chain connects TRBV30 to TRBJ2-7; D possibly matches TRBD1 or TRBD2 (5 bases each). V lost 1 base, J lost 3 bases, and 22 bases lay in between. The CDR3 is made up of 17 amino acids. The V gene's germline CDR1 is GTSNPN and CDR2 SVGIG (reference sequence). The CDR3 region is CAWSGVVGWGNYYEQYF. The CDR3 coding sequence is TGTGCCTGGAGTGGGGTTGTGGGCTGGGGGAACTACTACGAGCAGTACTTC. The entire variable domain, with the rest obtained from reference TRBV30 and TRBJ2-7, is as follows: SQTIHQWPATLVQPVGSPLSLECTVEGTSNPNLYWYRQAAGRGLQLLFYSVGIGQISSEVPQNLSASRPQDRQFILSSKKLLLSDSGFYLCAWSGVVGWGNYYEQYFGPGTRLTVT.